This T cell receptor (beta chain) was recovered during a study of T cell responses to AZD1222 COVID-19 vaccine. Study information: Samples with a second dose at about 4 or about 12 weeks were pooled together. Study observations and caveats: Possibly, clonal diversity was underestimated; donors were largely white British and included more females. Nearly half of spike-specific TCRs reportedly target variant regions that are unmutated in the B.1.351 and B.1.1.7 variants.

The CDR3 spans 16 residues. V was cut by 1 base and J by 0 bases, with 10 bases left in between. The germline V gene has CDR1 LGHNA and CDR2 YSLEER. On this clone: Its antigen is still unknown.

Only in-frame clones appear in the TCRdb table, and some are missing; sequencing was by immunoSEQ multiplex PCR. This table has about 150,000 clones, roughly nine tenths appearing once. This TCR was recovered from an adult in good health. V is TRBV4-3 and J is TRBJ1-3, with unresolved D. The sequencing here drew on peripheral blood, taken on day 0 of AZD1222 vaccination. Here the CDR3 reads CASSQVLGSSGNTIYF. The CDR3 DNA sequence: TGCGCCAGCAGCCAAGTCCTAGGCTCCTCTGGAAACACCATATATTTT.